This TCR beta chain comes out of a study of T cell changes during pregnancy in multiple sclerosis. Germline V gives CDR1 SGHDN, CDR2 FVKESK. Trimming removed 4 bases from V and 0 bases from J; junction bases left unmatched: 16. The CDR3 totals 20 residues. The method was immunoSEQ multiplex PCR; TCRdb's version includes in-frame clones alone and lacks a portion of them. The repertoire holds 55,000 to 65,000 clones, with 85% to 95% as singletons. The receptor's source is a female donor with multiple sclerosis, enrolled in a pregnancy study. The chain combines TRBV14 with TRBJ2-3; 10 bases match TRBD2. This specimen was CD4+ T cells from peripheral blood mononuclear cells, taken before pregnancy. CDR3 sequence: CASSPSPSGSEAVSTDTQYF. The CDR3 bases are TGTGCCAGCAGCCCCTCACCTAGCGGGAGTGAGGCCGTTAGCACAGATACGCAGTATTTT.